The text below deals with one T cell receptor (beta chain). The antigen remains undetermined. Time point: baseline pretreatment blood. Indicated treatment: 15 Gy SBRT to primary tumor, nephrectomy 4 weeks later. This renal cell carcinoma was of the clear cell type. The data belong to a study of radiation and T cells in renal cell carcinoma. Background on the study: Nephrectomy followed 15 Gy stereotactic body radiation by 4 weeks.

Profiled with immunoSEQ multiplex PCR; TCRdb holds only in-frame clones, not every one. Seen here are under 65,000 clones, roughly three quarters observed once, and the top ten hold approximately 7%. This CDR3 is built from 16 residues. Germline trimming cut 2 bases from V and 5 bases from J; bases unmatched to any gene: 10. Germline assignment: CDR1 MRHNA and CDR2 SNTAGT. Broader study findings: Without pretreatment biopsies, baseline tumor clonotype presence was undetermined.

The source of this sequence is a man in his sixties with renal cell carcinoma. The V gene is TRBV6-4, the J gene TRBJ1-2, with 8 bases aligning to TRBD1. The sequenced sample was blood, obtained from a patient whose treatment included radiotherapy and nephrectomy. Written as DNA, the CDR3 is TGTGCCAGCAGTGACCATGGACAGGGCGGAAGGTATGGCTACACCTTC. It translates to CASSDHGQGGRYGYTF.